The T cell receptor (beta chain) described here comes from a study of blood T cell repertoires in COVID-19. The wider study: Samples taken during acute and convalescent COVID-19 were collected in the United States, Italy and Spain. PBMCs, B-cell-depleted T cells, or T cells were the source of the cDNA or gDNA that made up the material.

As processed by the authors: Scientists estimated how many nucleated cells there were by amplifying reference gene primers. The assay was immunoSEQ multiplex PCR, and TCRdb's table has in-frame clones only and misses some. V and J calls plus clone size are reproduced from that table; the DNA served to infer D and trimming. The data show 97,000 or so clones, approximately 80% seen once. V shed 3 bases and J 6 bases; nucleotides not matched to a gene: 11. CDR3 length: 18 residues. The germline CDR1 and CDR2 sequences are SNHLY and FYNNEI. The J gene is TRBJ2-3, the V gene TRBV2; 14 bases match TRBD2. This clonotype originated in an older man with acute or convalescent COVID-19. Sequences were obtained from peripheral blood. As DNA, the CDR3 is TGTGCCAGCAGTGAGCCGCCGACTAGCGGGGGGGTGAGGGATACGCAGTATTTT. Its protein is CASSEPPTSGGVRDTQYF.